This T cell receptor (beta chain) is drawn from a study of T-cell memory formation after mild COVID-19. This CDR3 contains 15 residues. V gave up 4 bases and J gave up 5 bases; unmatched junction bases: 9. Germline V gene sequence: CDR1 MNHEY, CDR2 SVGEGT. TCRdb ran MiXCR on the 5' RACE reads and lists one entry per CDR3 protein. The repertoire holds hundreds of thousands of distinct CDR3 sequences, with approximately 15% as singletons. The rearrangement links TRBV6-2 or TRBV6-3 to TRBJ2-7, with 9 positions matching TRBD1. Sequencing was performed on PBMCs or a T cell subset sorted from them (not recorded which). The source is a man between 18 and 29 years old who had mild COVID-19 (a few samples of this study predate the infection). Cell type and time point are not known. The DNA of the CDR3 is TGTGCCAGCAGTTCCCCCCTAACAGGGGGCGACGAGCAGTACTTC. Translating it yields CASSSPLTGGDEQYF.